Listed below are T cell receptor beta chains from one sample, sequenced in a study of blood T cell repertoires in COVID-19. The data were produced by immunoSEQ multiplex PCR, yet TCRdb's version contains in-frame clones alone and is incomplete. The data show some 380,000 clones, 80% to 90% seen once. Material for sequencing was PBMCs or T cells enriched from blood (not recorded which). Receptors originate from a man younger than 40 who had recovered from COVID-19. The CDR3 runs from the conserved cysteine through the conserved F or W. The order of the fields is J gene, clone size, D gene, V gene, CDR3 DNA, CDR3 protein. D genes are given only for firm matches. Clone size is stated in some rows and not others, as once, few, many or a class when expanded.

>TRBJ1-1|few|-|TRBV4-1
TGCGCCAGCAGCCATCCTACTGGGGGGGTTAGTGAAGCTTTCTTT
CASSHPTGGVSEAFF
>TRBJ1-1|-|-|TRBV18
TGTGCCAGCTCACCAAAAAGGGTTGGGGAGGGTTCTGGAAGGACTGAAGCTTTCTTT
CASSPKRVGEGSGRTEAFF
>TRBJ2-6|-|-|TRBV18
TGTGCCAGCTCACCCGGGGGGGCCAACGTCCTGACTTTC
CASSPGGANVLTF
>TRBJ1-2|-|-|TRBV3-1/TRBV3-2
TGTGCCAGCAGCCAATCGGGGATTAGCTACACCTTC
CASSQSGISYTF
>TRBJ1-1|-|-|TRBV7-9
TGTGCCAGCAGCCACCTATTAAACACTGAAGCTTTCTTT
CASSHLLNTEAFF
>TRBJ2-7|once|-|TRBV10-1
TGCGCCAGCAGTGATTACAGTGAGCAGTACTTC
CASSDYSEQYF
>TRBJ1-2|-|TRBD1|TRBV4-1
TGCGCCAGCAGCCGTCTGACAGGGGAAATTGGCTACACCTTC
CASSRLTGEIGYTF
>TRBJ1-1|-|TRBD1|TRBV27
TGTGCCAGCAGTTACAGGACAGGGACCACTGAAGCTTTCTTT
CASSYRTGTTEAFF
>TRBJ2-7|-|TRBD1|TRBV19
TGTGCCAGTAGTATTAGGGACAGTCCGACCTACGAGCAGTACTTC
CASSIRDSPTYEQYF
>TRBJ2-3|-|-|TRBV6-6
TGTGCCATCGGGACTCCCAATAGTCCGGATACGCAGTATTTT
CAIGTPNSPDTQYF
>TRBJ1-2|once|-|TRBV3-1/TRBV3-2
TGTGCCAGCAGCCAAGAAGGCGGTCCCTACACCTTC
CASSQEGGPYTF
>TRBJ1-5|-|-|TRBV6-5
TGTGCCAGCAGAGACGGAGTGTGGAGCAATCAGCCCCAGCATTTT
CASRDGVWSNQPQHF
>TRBJ2-7|-|-|TRBV7-9
TGTGCCAGCAGCTCGGGGACATACGAGCAGTACTTC
CASSSGTYEQYF
>TRBJ1-6|-|TRBD1|TRBV6-2/TRBV6-3
TGTGCCAGCAGTTACTCGGACAGGCAGAATTCACCCCTCCACTTT
CASSYSDRQNSPLHF
>TRBJ1-2|once|-|TRBV6-5
TGTGCCAGCACCGCAGGGGCTCCTAACTATGGCTACACCTTC
CASTAGAPNYGYTF
>TRBJ1-5|-|-|TRBV30
TGTGCCTGGAGTGCCCTGGAGGGCAATCAGCCCCAGCATTTT
CAWSALEGNQPQHF
>TRBJ1-2|-|TRBD1|TRBV27
TGTGCCACCTATACTCGACAGGGACGCGCCTATGGCTACACCTTC
CATYTRQGRAYGYTF
>TRBJ2-5|-|-|TRBV3-1/TRBV3-2
TGTGCCAGCAGCCAAGGAGGCCGGGGCCGGGGGGAGACCCAGTACTTC
CASSQGGRGRGETQYF
>TRBJ1-5|once|-|TRBV5-6
TGTGCCAGCAGCTTGATGTACTCAGGGTATAGCAATCAGCCCCAGCATTTT
CASSLMYSGYSNQPQHF
>TRBJ2-2|-|-|TRBV9
TGTGCCAGCAGCGTAGGGAGCGGCAACCCGACCGGGGAGCTGTTTTTT
CASSVGSGNPTGELFF
>TRBJ1-6|-|TRBD1|TRBV5-1
TGCGCCAGCAGCTCAGGGACAGCTAATTCACCCCTCCACTTT
CASSSGTANSPLHF
>TRBJ2-1|once|-|TRBV10-1
TGCGCCAGCAGCGAAGGGAGCTCCTACAATGAGCAGTTCTTC
CASSEGSSYNEQFF
>TRBJ1-5|-|-|TRBV27
TGTGCCAGCGGAACAGGTAATCAGCCCCAGCATTTT
CASGTGNQPQHF
>TRBJ2-7|-|TRBD2|TRBV11-3
TGTGCCAGCAGCCAAAGCGGGGGGCTCTCCTACGAGCAGTACTTC
CASSQSGGLSYEQYF
>TRBJ1-2|-|TRBD1|TRBV12-3/TRBV12-4
TGTGCCAGCAGTCCCGGGACAGGGAATGGCTACACCTTC
CASSPGTGNGYTF
>TRBJ1-1|-|-|TRBV5-4
TGTGCCAGCAGCCTCCGGGGGTTGGACACTGAAGCTTTCTTT
CASSLRGLDTEAFF